Listed here are 18 T cell receptor beta chains from one sample, sequenced in a study of blood T cell repertoires in COVID-19. Measured with immunoSEQ multiplex PCR; TCRdb has only the in-frame clones, and not every one. The sample holds 150,000 to 200,000 clones, roughly 85% seen once. The specimen sequenced was PBMCs or T cells enriched from blood (not recorded which). The receptor set was obtained from a woman under 30 who had recovered from COVID-19.

The chain couples TRBV5-6 to TRBJ2-2; tentatively, D is TRBD1 (6 bases). This CDR3 has 14 amino acids. Germline V gene sequence: CDR1 SGHDT, CDR2 YYEEEE. With 4 bases removed from V and 5 bases from J, the gap between germline ends came to 12 bases. This CDR3 is CASSPPTGTGELFF. In nucleotides, the CDR3 is TGTGCCAGCAGCCCCCCTACAGGGACCGGGGAGCTGTTTTTT.

The rearrangement uses TRBV10-3 and TRBJ1-1, with 11 nucleotides matching TRBD1. CDR3 length equals 14 residues. CDR1 is ENHRY and CDR2 is SYGVKD in the germline V gene. V shed 10 bases and J 4 bases; nucleotides not matched to a gene: 8. The CDR3 DNA follows: TGTGCCACATACTCTGGGACAGGGGGCACTGAAGCTTTCTTT. It codes for CATYSGTGGTEAFF.

The V and J genes are TRBV5-1 and TRBJ2-7; a weak D match, TRBD2 (5 bases). Germline assignment: CDR1 SGHRS and CDR2 YFSETQ. Trimming shortened V by 4 bases and J by 7 bases, and 18 bases separated the two germline ends. The CDR3 is made up of 14 amino acids. CDR3 region: CASSIRTGPGEQYF. As DNA, the CDR3 is TGCGCCAGCAGCATACGGACCGGGCCGGGGGAGCAGTACTTC.

The chain has TRBV7-2 and TRBJ2-7; 7 bases are a match to TRBD1. V dropped 1 base and J dropped 3; count of bases not matched to a gene: 3. Per germline, CDR1 SGHTA and CDR2 FQGNSA. The CDR3 consists of 14 residues. The CDR3 here is CASSLDAGGYEQYF. The CDR3 DNA is TGTGCCAGCAGCTTAGACGCAGGGGGCTACGAGCAGTACTTC.

This chain joins TRBV29-1 and TRBJ1-1; TRBD1 matches at 9 bases. Unmatched junction bases numbered 5, after V lost 4 bases and J lost 5 bases. The germline V gene encodes CDR1 SQVTM and CDR2 ANQGSEA. The CDR3 is 13 amino acids. The CDR3 protein is CSVVDRGGTEAFF. CDR3 nucleotide sequence: TGCAGCGTTGTTGACAGGGGGGGGACTGAAGCTTTCTTT.

V is TRBV5-1 and J is TRBJ2-7; TRBD1 might be the D (6 bases). Germline V lookup: CDR1 SGHRS, CDR2 YFSETQ. Trimming left V 0 bases short and J 5 bases short, with 9 bases between. This CDR3 is built from 13 residues. The CDR3 protein is CASSLGAGDEQYF. The CDR3 DNA sequence: TGCGCCAGCAGCTTGGGCGCAGGGGACGAGCAGTACTTC.

The chain couples TRBV7-3 to TRBJ2-3; 9 bases line up with TRBD1. In germline, CDR1 is SGHTA, CDR2 FQGTGA. The CDR3 contains 15 residues. With 2 bases clipped from V and 2 bases from J, the junction kept 2 bases outside the gene matches. Here the CDR3 DNA reads TGTGCCAGCAGCTTAGACAGGGGGAACACAGATACGCAGTATTTT. This codes for CASSLDRGNTDTQYF. Complete variable domain (other parts from reference TRBV7-3 and TRBJ2-3): GAGVSQTPSNKVTEKGKYVELRCDPISGHTALYWYRQSLGQGPEFLIYFQGTGAADDSGLPNDRFFAVRPEGSVSTLKIQRTERGDSAVYLCASSLDRGNTDTQYFGPGTRLTVL.

V is TRBV11-2 and J is TRBJ2-1, with a weak D call TRBD1 (6 bases). The CDR3 length is 15 residues. Looked up from germline, CDR1 is SGHAT and CDR2 is FQNNGV. The V end was cut by 4 bases, the J end by 0 bases, with 10 bases between. DNA for the CDR3: TGTGCCAGCAGCTATATACAGGGCTCCTACAATGAGCAGTTCTTC. Amino acid sequence: CASSYIQGSYNEQFF.

The rearrangement uses TRBV5-4 and TRBJ1-1; 7 bases are a match to TRBD1. Trimming removed 4 bases from V and 1 base from J; junction bases left unmatched: 10. The germline gives CDR1 SGHNT, CDR2 YYREEE (reference sequence). The CDR3 runs 16 residues. The CDR3 DNA sequence: TGTGCCAGCAGCGTGACAGGGAAGGGGGAGAACACTGAAGCTTTCTTT. Translation gives CASSVTGKGENTEAFF. Filled out from reference TRBV5-4 and TRBJ1-1, the complete variable domain reads ETGVTQSPTHLIKTRGQQVTLRCSSQSGHNTVSWYQQALGQGPQFIFQYYREEENGRGNFPPRFSGLQFPNYSSELNVNALELDDSALYLCASSVTGKGENTEAFFGQGTRLTVV.

The chain employs TRBV27 and TRBJ1-6; maybe TRBD1 (5 bases). Trimming pared 9 bases from V and 7 bases from J, leaving 22 bases between. Germline CDR1 reads MNHEY; CDR2 reads SMNVEV (reference sequence). This CDR3 has 16 amino acids. CDR3 DNA: TGTGCCAGTAGGACACAGACTGCCACGTCCAATTCACCCCTCCACTTT. Translated: CASRTQTATSNSPLHF.

The chain is built from TRBV11-2 and TRBJ1-2, with a possible D match to TRBD1 (6 bases). The V end was cut by 4 bases, the J end by 4 bases, with 25 bases between. This CDR3 region has 18 residues. Per germline, CDR1 SGHAT and CDR2 FQNNGV. The CDR3: CASSSHARTASFPYGYTF. The CDR3 region has the DNA TGTGCCAGCAGCTCTCATGCAAGGACAGCCAGCTTCCCCTATGGCTACACCTTC.

V is TRBV29-1 and J is TRBJ2-1, with 7 positions matching TRBD1. The ends lost 6 bases at V and 9 bases at J; junction bases unmatched: 11. Germline loops: CDR1 SQVTM, CDR2 ANQGSEA. This CDR3 comprises 13 residues. This chain's CDR3 is CSVGQVGGAEQFF. In nucleotides, the CDR3 is TGCAGCGTAGGACAGGTCGGTGGCGCTGAGCAGTTCTTC.

The gene calls are TRBV28 and TRBJ1-3; no clear D. This CDR3 contains 13 residues. Trimming shortened V by 7 bases and J by 2 bases, and 9 bases separated the two germline ends. Germline CDR1 reads MDHEN; CDR2 reads SYDVKM. Written as DNA, the CDR3 is TGTGCCAGCAACCGGGGTCCTGGAAACACCATATATTTT. It codes for CASNRGPGNTIYF.

This clone has a handful of counts. The chain uses TRBV21-1 and TRBJ1-2. TRBV21-1 has pseudogene status. The length of the CDR3 is 13 residues. DNA of the CDR3: TGTGCCGGAAGCTTTGGGGGGTACTATGGCTACACCTTC. Its translation: CAGSFGGYYGYTF.

This clone was picked up one time. The chain carries TRBV19 and TRBJ1-2, with no clear D. V was cut by 0 bases and J by 1 base, with 15 bases left in between. This CDR3 region has 17 residues. The V gene's germline CDR1 is LNHDA and CDR2 SQIVND (reference sequence). CDR3: CASSIEGRDIINYGYTF. The CDR3 DNA sequence: TGTGCCAGTAGTATAGAGGGTCGAGACATCATTAACTATGGCTACACCTTC.

CDR3 bases: TGTGCCATACTGGACTTCGAGAACACCGGGGAGCTGTTTTTT. It specifies CAILDFENTGELFF. The chain uses TRBV2 and TRBJ2-2; weak D call: TRBD2 (5 bases). The germline V and J ends were trimmed by 10 bases and 1 base, with 13 bases remaining between them. Germline V gene sequence: CDR1 SNHLY, CDR2 FYNNEI. The CDR3 is made up of 14 amino acids.

The J gene is TRBJ2-1, the V gene TRBV19, with D possibly TRBD1 on 7 matching bases. CDR1 and CDR2 from the germline V gene are LNHDA and SQIVND (reference sequence). Trimming left V 5 bases short and J 4 bases short, with 15 bases between. The CDR3 has 15 amino acids. The CDR3 nucleotides read TGTGCCAGTAGTGCTCAGGGGGGCCAATACAATGAGCAGTTCTTC. It translates to CASSAQGGQYNEQFF. The full variable domain, completed using reference TRBV19 and TRBJ2-1, is DGGITQSPKYLFRKEGQNVTLSCEQNLNHDAMYWYRQDPGQGLRLIYYSQIVNDFQKGDIAEGYSVSREKKESFPLTVTSAQKNPTAFYLCASSAQGGQYNEQFFGPGTRLTVL.

This clone was seen once. The rearrangement uses TRBV7-9 and TRBJ1-1, with D perhaps TRBD1 (5 bases). Germline CDR1 is SEHNR and CDR2 is FQNEAQ (reference sequence). V lost 5 bases, J lost 2 bases, and 12 bases lay in between. The CDR3 loop spans 14 amino acids. CDR3 residues: CASSRDQGNTEAFF. DNA for the CDR3: TGTGCCAGCAGCCGAGATCAGGGAAACACTGAAGCTTTCTTT.